This record covers a single T cell receptor (beta chain). Original handling: The assay estimated nucleated cells by amplifying reference gene primers. Libraries were prepared by immunoSEQ multiplex PCR; TCRdb keeps only in-frame clonotypes and omits some of them. That table furnishes V, J and clone size, whereas the DNA furnished D and trimming. The sample yields over 200,000 clones, about 86% seen once. Those enrolled, adults aged roughly 18 to 95 years, came from about two dozen US areas. Cohorts were based on clinical histories the participants reported. The sample comes from a study of blood T cell repertoires in COVID-19. Germline V CDR1 and CDR2: MNHEY, SMNVEV (reference sequence). The V gene end was trimmed by 0 bases and the J gene end by 4 bases; junction bases not matched to a gene: 9. This CDR3 is built from 16 residues.

The TCR comes from a woman aged 45-60 years with acute COVID-19. The sequenced material came from PBMCs or T cells enriched from blood (not recorded which). The rearrangement joins TRBV27 to TRBJ2-7; 7 positions match TRBD2. As DNA, the CDR3 is TGTGCCAGCAGTTTATCGGCGGGAGCAGGTATTTACGAGCAGTACTTC. Translated, it gives CASSLSAGAGIYEQYF.